This TCR beta chain was identified in a study of beta chain features in type 1 diabetes. To note about this clone: What it binds is unknown.

Study observations and caveats: In every one of the four CD4+ subsets, TCRB CDR3s were moderately but significantly shorter in Type 1 diabetes patients.

The authors reverse transcribed all of the isolated RNA, so sequencing captured expressed TCRB transcripts. Profiled with immunoSEQ multiplex PCR; TCRdb holds only in-frame clones, not every one. Of about 120,000 clones in the sample, about 17% were seen once. The ends were cut back, 0 bases at V and 0 bases at J, with 12 bases in the middle. Germline V CDR1 and CDR2: LGHNA, YSLEER. This CDR3 has 17 residues. Sequencing was carried out using central memory CD4+ T cells from blood. The sequence was obtained from a man aged 25-45 years with type 1 diabetes. The chain uses TRBV4-3 and TRBJ2-1; D not resolved. The CDR3 region has the DNA TGCGCCAGCAGCCAAGATGGCCAGCCGAGCTCCTACAATGAGCAGTTCTTC. Its translation is CASSQDGQPSSYNEQFF.